This TCR beta chain comes out of a study of blood T cells in healthy people across ages. Study-level points and caveats: TCR beta diversity was tightly associated with the proportion of naive T cells.

Alongside a J-beta primer mix, a sample-barcoded 5' primer served in a second PCR lasting about 7 to 11 cycles. Carrying 12 random nucleotides, a template-switch adaptor labeled each individual cDNA molecule. Each single sample gave us at least 3 million CDR3-containing paired-end reads. Via MiXCR, TCRdb re-called the 5' RACE reads, giving one row per CDR3 protein. The sample consists of about 1.5 million distinct CDR3 sequences, approximately 39% of them appearing once. As regards this clonotype: The antigen is undetermined. One end of the junction varies from germline; a read error may be responsible.

The sample taken for sequencing was blood. This TCR derives from a woman aged 18 to 35 in good health.

In nucleotides, the CDR3 is TGTGTCAGCAGCTTTATGGGCAAAGGGACTGAAGCTTTCTTT. Its translation: CVSSFMGKGTEAFF. The V gene is TRBV7-9, the J gene TRBJ1-1, with D uncertain. From germline, CDR1 is SEHNR and CDR2 FQNEAQ (reference sequence). The CDR3 runs 14 residues.